Shown below are 3 T cell receptor beta chains from a single sample sequenced in a study of graft-versus-host responses after intestinal transplantation. The data were produced by immunoSEQ multiplex PCR, yet TCRdb's version contains in-frame clones alone and is incomplete. Here the sample spans some 19,000 clones, about 43% being singletons. The authors combined approximately 200,000 CFSE-labeled responder cells with approximately 200,000 irradiated, violet-dye-labeled stimulator cells in plates. This specimen consisted of alloreactive CD8+ T cells from a mixed lymphocyte reaction culture, obtained before intestinal transplant. Subset noted: CFSE-low proliferating T cells sorted from approximately six-day pre-transplant mixed lymphocyte reaction (GvH or HvG direction). Every receptor here comes from a human patient who received an intestinal transplant.

The chain is built from TRBV19 and TRBJ1-1, with D perhaps matching TRBD1 (6 bases). V was shortened by 5 bases and J by 0 bases, with 13 bases between the two germline ends. CDR3 length equals 15 residues. CDR1 is LNHDA and CDR2 is SQIVND in the germline V gene (reference sequence). CDR3 coding DNA: TGTGCCAGTAGTGTTGACAGGAGCATGAACACTGAAGCTTTCTTT. It is translated as CASSVDRSMNTEAFF. Complete variable domain (other parts from reference TRBV19 and TRBJ1-1): DGGITQSPKYLFRKEGQNVTLSCEQNLNHDAMYWYRQDPGQGLRLIYYSQIVNDFQKGDIAEGYSVSREKKESFPLTVTSAQKNPTAFYLCASSVDRSMNTEAFFGQGTRLTVV.

This chain joins TRBV2 and TRBJ1-1; D gene unclear. Germline V CDR1 and CDR2: SNHLY, FYNNEI. The CDR3 length is 13 residues. Trimming removed 3 bases at V and 5 bases at J, with 10 bases between. The CDR3 reads CASSDGSWTEAFF. The CDR3 DNA follows: TGTGCCAGCAGTGATGGGAGTTGGACTGAAGCTTTCTTT.

In its sample, this clone was seen once. Other nucleotide sequences in the sample specify the same CDR3. This sequence joins TRBV27 and TRBJ2-1; the match to TRBD2 covers 11 bases. Germline V lookup: CDR1 MNHEY, CDR2 SMNVEV (reference sequence). Trimming took 3 bases from V and 4 from J; bases not matched to a gene: 2. The CDR3 consists of 15 residues. The CDR3 DNA reads TGTGCCAGCAGTTTGGGGACTAGCGGATACAATGAGCAGTTCTTC. Translating it yields CASSLGTSGYNEQFF.